This T cell receptor beta chain was recovered during a study of follicular helper T cells after annual influenza vaccination (dated by TCRdb to 2017 to 2019). A note on the overall study: Blood was collected on days 0, 7 and 28 after each seasonal influenza vaccination. One week after vaccination, a second recruited cohort of eleven to twelve subjects (Table S1) displayed a similar ICOS+CD38+ cTfh response. Samples from 2013-2014 were cryopreserved, whereas samples from about 2015 were processed immediately after collection. Multi-year samples were available for six subjects, with four spanning two vaccination seasons and two spanning three seasons. To study recall of cTfh clones, some subjects were followed through successive annual vaccinations in the 2013-2014, 2014-2015 and 2015-2016 seasons.

Remarks on this clone: Its antigen target is currently unknown. The input lacks base qualities; no much larger clone sits a single base away.

The library was prepared using the immunoSEQ multiplex PCR assay. Adaptive Biotechnologies carried out TCRB amplification, library preparation, sequencing and preliminary bioinformatics at Survey level resolution. For TCRB sequencing, genomic DNA from sorted cTfh populations was amplified by multiplex PCR. As for the authors' bioinformatics: In R, clonality was calculated as 1 minus the normalized Shannon entropy, and the Gini index was computed using the R package ineq. To get the overlap score, the summed counts of shared sequences were divided by the total counts of all sequences in both of the compared samples. Shared-clonotype significance used Fisher's exact test assuming a theoretical repertoire of 10^7 TCRB sequences. This immuneACCESS table, as held by TCRdb, lists in-frame sequences with V and J called but not all clones. Of the missing ones, under half trace to an unresolved V gene in checked studies; the others have no known cause. V, J and clone size reflect that table, while D and trimming were determined from the DNA. The sample profile shows over 4,000 clones; over 80% of them were found once. Of the sample, 1% to 1.5% falls within the top ten clones.

Overall study outcomes, separate from this receptor: Day 7 ICOS+CD38+ clones were most often found later in ICOS-CD38- cTfh, suggesting that subset may serve as a memory reservoir. Only roughly 8.5-20% of analyzed cells yielded productive TCRB sequences, so sampling of rare clonotypes was not possible. Successive annual vaccinations recalled a recurrent oligoclonal ICOS+CD38+ cTfh response that contained tetramer and AIM influenza-specific clonotypes. ICOS+CD38+ cTfh clonality correlated with the frequency of that population, and its change correlated with the change in circulating plasmablast frequency.

Per the publication, the time point label means: 2015-2016 season, 7 days after influenza vaccination. Adults were given seasonal inactivated influenza vaccine (Fluvarix), and sorted blood CD4 subsets were followed by TCRB sequencing before and after vaccination. Subjects were considered eligible if community-dwelling and if influenza vaccine had not been received in the prior 6 months. Subjects were excluded for influenza vaccine contraindications, substance abuse, HIV/AIDS, active malignancy, immunomodulatory medication, or active illness such as respiratory infection. At each time point, somewhere between roughly 40 and 110 mL of blood was taken. Circulating Tfh were defined as non-naive CD4+CXCR5+PD-1+ cells and sorted into ICOS+CD38+ and ICOS-CD38- fractions. Either Ficoll-Paque PLUS or SepMate separation was used to isolate PBMC. Cell subsets were sorted from PBMC on a BD FACS Aria before DNA extraction.

The clonotype comes from an adult who received the influenza vaccine. The material was CXCR5+ CD38- circulating T follicular helper cells from blood, obtained 7 days after influenza vaccination. The label giving this sample's cell subset or site can be read as: circulating Tfh, non-naive CD4+CXCR5+PD-1+ (ICOS+CD38+ or ICOS-CD38-).

The sequence in DNA is TGTGCCAGCAGTTTCTTTACTAGCATTGGGACCCAGTACTTC. It is translated as CASSFFTSIGTQYF. The rearranged segments are TRBV27 and TRBJ2-5; perhaps TRBD2 is the D gene, with 6 bases matching. Spanning cysteine to phenylalanine, the CDR3 consists of 14 amino acids. The kept DNA is CDR3 alone, 42 bases in frame from the first base. V was cut back by 3 bases and J by 7 bases, leaving a gap of 15 bases between them. Taken from the germline V gene (reference sequence), the CDR1 and CDR2 loops are MNHEY and SMNVEV.